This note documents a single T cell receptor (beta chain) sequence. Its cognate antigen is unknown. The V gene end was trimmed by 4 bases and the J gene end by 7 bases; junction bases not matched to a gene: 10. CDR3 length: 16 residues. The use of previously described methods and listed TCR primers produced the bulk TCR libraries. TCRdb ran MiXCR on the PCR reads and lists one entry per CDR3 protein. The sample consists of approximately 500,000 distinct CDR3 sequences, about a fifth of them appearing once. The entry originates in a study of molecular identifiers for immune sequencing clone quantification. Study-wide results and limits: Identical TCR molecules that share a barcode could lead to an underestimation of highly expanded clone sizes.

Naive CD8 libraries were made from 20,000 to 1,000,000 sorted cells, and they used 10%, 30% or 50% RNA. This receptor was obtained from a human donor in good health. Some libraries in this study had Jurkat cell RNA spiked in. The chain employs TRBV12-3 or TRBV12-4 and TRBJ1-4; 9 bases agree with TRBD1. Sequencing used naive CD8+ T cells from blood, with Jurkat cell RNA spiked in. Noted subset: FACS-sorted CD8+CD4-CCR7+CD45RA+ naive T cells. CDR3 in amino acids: CASSSHPTGGGEKLFF. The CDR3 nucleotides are TGTGCCAGCAGTTCGCACCCGACAGGGGGTGGTGAAAAACTGTTTTTT.